This T cell receptor (beta chain) was found in a study of post-analysis software for immune sequencing data. A note on this clonotype: No antigen is known for it.

Study-wide points: Relative to controls, patients had roughly five TRBV segments at higher frequency, with TRBV5-6, TRBV5-1 and TRBV20-1 among these.

The germline V and J ends were trimmed by 1 base and 4 bases, with 11 bases remaining between them. This CDR3 is 15 amino acids long. TCR beta cDNA libraries included unique molecular identifiers. TCRdb independently ran MiXCR on the PCR reads; one entry per CDR3 protein. Seen here are roughly 800,000 distinct CDR3 sequences, roughly 29% observed once, and the top ten hold under 0.7%. Sequencing used blood. The J gene is TRBJ1-5, the V gene TRBV12-3 or TRBV12-4; no firm D call. The TCR sequence derives from a girl aged 5 to 17 with multiple sclerosis. CDR3 DNA: TGTGCCAGCAGTTTAGTAGAGGCCGTAAATCAGCCCCAGCATTTT. Translating gives CASSLVEAVNQPQHF.